The 13 T cell receptor beta chains below all came from one sample that was sequenced in a study of T-cell memory formation after mild COVID-19. TCRdb analysed the 5' RACE reads with MiXCR anew, one entry per CDR3 protein. The table lists roughly 500,000 distinct CDR3 sequences, around 21% of them singletons. What was sequenced was PBMCs or a T cell subset sorted from them (not recorded which). The receptors stem from an adult woman who had mild COVID-19 (a few samples of this study predate the infection). Cell type and time point are not known.

This chain joins TRBV30 and TRBJ2-1; possibly TRBD1 or TRBD2 for D (6 bases each). The length of the CDR3 is 16 residues. The germline gives CDR1 GTSNPN, CDR2 SVGIG (reference sequence). V lost 2 bases and J lost 0, with 14 bases in between. CDR3 DNA: TGTGCCTGGAGTCTATATCCGGGGGCCTCCTACAATGAGCAGTTCTTC. Translation: CAWSLYPGASYNEQFF.

The chain has TRBV28 and TRBJ2-7; D unresolved. Germline V gene sequence: CDR1 MDHEN, CDR2 SYDVKM. The germline V and J ends were trimmed by 3 bases and 2 bases, with 8 bases remaining between them. The CDR3 is made up of 13 amino acids. The CDR3 spells CASSFEVPYEQYF. CDR3 nucleotide sequence: TGTGCCAGCAGTTTCGAGGTACCCTACGAGCAGTACTTC.

This clonotype was seen a handful of times. The V and J genes are TRBV7-2 and TRBJ2-1, with D tentatively TRBD2 (6 bases). Trimming stripped 2 bases from V and 3 bases from J, with 11 bases between. The germline gives CDR1 SGHTA, CDR2 FQGNSA. The CDR3 is 15 amino acids. Here the CDR3 reads CASSLQRAHYNEQFF. The CDR3 region has the DNA TGTGCCAGCAGCTTACAGCGGGCCCACTACAATGAGCAGTTCTTC.

This clonotype turned up a few times. The junction does not match germline at one end; this may be a read error. The chain joins TRBV20-1 to TRBJ2-7, with D perhaps given as TRBD1 or TRBD2 (5 bases each). The CDR3 is 13 residues long. Germline V gives CDR1 DFQATT, CDR2 SNEGSKA (reference sequence). The DNA for the CDR3 is TGCAGTGCAAGAGCCGGGACCCCATACGAGCAGTACTTC. It translates to CSARAGTPYEQYF.

This clonotype was seen only a few times. The chain carries TRBV30 and TRBJ2-7; no reliable D call. With 2 bases removed from V and 1 base from J, the gap between germline ends came to 9 bases. This CDR3 region has 13 residues. In germline, CDR1 is GTSNPN, CDR2 SVGIG (reference sequence). The CDR3, as DNA: TGTGCCTGGAGTCTTGGCCGTTCCTACGAGCAGTACTTC. Its protein is CAWSLGRSYEQYF.

V gene TRBV20-1 combines with J gene TRBJ1-1, with D possibly being TRBD1 (6 bases). This CDR3 contains 13 residues. The germline V gene has CDR1 DFQATT and CDR2 SNEGSKA (reference sequence). Trimming took off 7 bases at V and 0 bases at J, with 12 bases between the two ends. In nucleotides, the CDR3 is TGCAGTGTCCCACAGGGCTTGAACACTGAAGCTTTCTTT. The encoded protein is CSVPQGLNTEAFF.

The table lists this clonotype with a few counts. The V call is TRBV27, the J call TRBJ2-2; no firm D call. V lost 4 bases and J 1 base, leaving 10 bases between the germline ends. There are 15 residues in the CDR3. The V gene's germline CDR1 is MNHEY and CDR2 SMNVEV (reference sequence). CDR3 coding DNA: TGTGCCAGCAGTTATTTCCAGATGAACACCGGGGAGCTGTTTTTT. Translated: CASSYFQMNTGELFF.

A few counts support this clonotype. The rearrangement joins TRBV9 to TRBJ1-2; maybe TRBD1 (6 bases). The V gene lost 0 bases and the J gene lost 3 bases, with 12 bases spanning the gap. Germline-derived CDR1 and CDR2 are SGDLS and YYNGEE. The CDR3 totals 15 residues. The CDR3 nucleotides are TGTGCCAGCAGCGTAGGAACAGGGTGGGACTATGGCTACACCTTC. The encoded protein is CASSVGTGWDYGYTF.

The chain is built from TRBV4-1 and TRBJ1-6; 12 nucleotides match TRBD1. Trimming removed 0 bases from V and 4 bases from J; junction bases left unmatched: 4. Germline V lookup: CDR1 MGHRA, CDR2 YSYEKL. CDR3 length: 18 amino acids. CDR3: CASSQEGTGGDYNSPLHF. The CDR3 nucleotides read TGCGCCAGCAGCCAAGAAGGGACAGGGGGCGATTATAATTCACCCCTCCACTTT.

The chain is built from TRBV5-1 and TRBJ2-3; 11 bases are a match to TRBD2. CDR1 and CDR2 (germline): SGHRS, YFSETQ. The CDR3 contains 13 residues. J was trimmed by 6 bases and V by 9 bases; bases with no gene match: 6. Here the CDR3 reads CATRLAGTDTQYF. In DNA, the CDR3 is TGCGCCACGAGACTAGCGGGGACGGATACGCAGTATTTT.

This clonotype was seen only a few times. This chain joins TRBV4-2 and TRBJ2-3; either TRBD1 or TRBD2 may supply D (5 bases each). Germline V gene lookup returns CDR1 LGHNA and CDR2 YNFKEQ. V was shortened by 1 base and J by 6 bases, with 14 bases between the two germline ends. This CDR3 spans 15 amino acids. Written as DNA, the CDR3 is TGTGCCAGCAGCCAAGCCACTGAACGGGGCGATACGCAGTATTTT. Protein product: CASSQATERGDTQYF.

This chain connects TRBV29-1 to TRBJ1-2, with 9 bases matching TRBD1. The V and J ends lost 4 bases and 3 bases, in that order; junction bases with no gene match: 0. The CDR3 covers 12 residues. CDR1 SQVTM and CDR2 ANQGSEA come from the germline V gene. The CDR3 spells CSVGTGDYGYTF. The CDR3 DNA reads as TGCAGCGTTGGGACAGGGGACTATGGCTACACCTTC.

The V and J genes are TRBV7-9 and TRBJ1-4, with 7 bases fitting TRBD1. Germline loops: CDR1 SEHNR, CDR2 FQNEAQ (reference sequence). V lost 4 bases to trimming and J lost 5 bases; unmatched junction nucleotides: 10. The CDR3 totals 16 residues. CDR3 protein: CASSWNRQGTNEKLFF. For the CDR3, the DNA is TGTGCCAGCAGCTGGAATCGACAGGGAACAAATGAAAAACTGTTTTTT.